The 3 T cell receptor beta chains in this list originate from one sample, sequenced in a study of shared clonotypes between healthy human individuals. Sequencing used immunoSEQ multiplex PCR; TCRdb keeps in-frame clones, though not all of them. The sample yields some 1,400,000 clones, roughly 96% seen once. Sequencing was performed on naive CD4+ T cells sorted from blood. The subset was: CD45RA+ positively selected. The source of these receptors is a man aged 25-45 years in good health.

The genes are TRBV5-6 and TRBJ2-7; D may be TRBD2 (5 bases). The CDR3 has 15 amino acids. Germline V gene sequence: CDR1 SGHDT, CDR2 YYEEEE. V lost 0 bases and J lost 4, with 14 bases in between. The CDR3 nucleotides are TGTGCCAGCAGCTTGGGGGCTCTCGGGGATTACGAGCAGTACTTC. This encodes CASSLGALGDYEQYF.

This chain uses TRBV28 with TRBJ2-3, with D uncertain. Trimming cost V 5 bases and J 1 base, with 10 bases left between them. Germline loops: CDR1 MDHEN, CDR2 SYDVKM. This CDR3 is built from 14 residues. In DNA, the CDR3 is TGTGCCAGCAGTACCCCAGCAGGCACAGATACGCAGTATTTT. Encoded protein: CASSTPAGTDTQYF.

This clone was observed once. The chain combines TRBV11-2 with TRBJ2-7, with D perhaps matching TRBD2 (6 bases). Per germline, CDR1 SGHAT and CDR2 FQNNGV. V was trimmed by 4 bases and J by 1 base, leaving 23 bases between them. The CDR3 length is 18 residues. CDR3: CASSSANIQRDLSYEQYF. The CDR3 bases are TGTGCCAGCAGCTCCGCAAATATCCAAAGGGACTTATCCTACGAGCAGTACTTC.